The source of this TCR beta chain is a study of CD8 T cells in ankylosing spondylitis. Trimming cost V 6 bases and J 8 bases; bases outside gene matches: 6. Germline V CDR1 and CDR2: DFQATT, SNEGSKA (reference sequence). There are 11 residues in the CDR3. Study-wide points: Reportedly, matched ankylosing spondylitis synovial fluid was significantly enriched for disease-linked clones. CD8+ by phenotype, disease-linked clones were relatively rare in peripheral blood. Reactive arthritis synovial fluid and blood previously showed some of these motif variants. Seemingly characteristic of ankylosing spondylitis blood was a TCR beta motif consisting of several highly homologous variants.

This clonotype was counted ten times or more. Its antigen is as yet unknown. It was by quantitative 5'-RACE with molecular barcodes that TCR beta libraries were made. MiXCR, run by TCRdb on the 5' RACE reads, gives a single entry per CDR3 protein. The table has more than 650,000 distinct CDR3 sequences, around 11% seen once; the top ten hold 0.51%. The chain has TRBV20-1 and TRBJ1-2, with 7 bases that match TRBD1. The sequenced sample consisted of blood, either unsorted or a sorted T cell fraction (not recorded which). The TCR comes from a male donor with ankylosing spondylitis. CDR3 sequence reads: CSAETGTGYTF. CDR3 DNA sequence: TGCAGTGCCGAGACAGGGACGGGCTACACCTTC.